These T cell receptor beta chains were read from a single sample in a study of technical replicates of blood from four donors. The method was immunoSEQ multiplex PCR; TCRdb's version includes in-frame clones alone and lacks a portion of them. Among around 80,000 clones, about 94% were seen once, and the ten largest hold around 0.37%. The sequencing input was T cells isolated from PBMCs. The receptors derive from a human donor in good health. The CDR3 runs from the conserved cysteine through the conserved F or W. A D gene is named only where the DNA matches it firmly. Rows give clone size only sometimes, using once, few, many, or a class for an expanded clone.

d_call,j_call,clone_size,v_call,cdr3_aa,cdr3_nt
.,TRBJ1-1,.,TRBV27,CASSLYYSHEAFF,TGTGCCAGCAGTTTATATTACAGTCATGAAGCTTTCTTT
TRBD2,TRBJ2-5,.,TRBV7-2,CASSLGTSGGPGKETQYF,TGTGCCAGCAGCTTAGGGACGTCGGGAGGGCCTGGTAAAGAGACCCAGTACTTC
.,TRBJ1-2,.,TRBV28,CASSFLAANYGYTF,TGTGCCAGCAGTTTCTTGGCGGCTAACTATGGCTACACCTTC
.,TRBJ1-3,.,TRBV4-2,CASTISPLLRRDSGNTIYF,TGTGCCAGCACCATTAGCCCTCTTCTAAGACGGGACTCTGGAAACACCATATATTTT
TRBD2,TRBJ2-1,.,TRBV5-1,CASSSNPGLAFHEQFF,TGCGCCAGCAGCTCAAATCCGGGACTAGCTTTCCATGAGCAGTTCTTC
TRBD2,TRBJ2-1,.,TRBV6-5,CASRPGLADYNEQFF,TGTGCCAGCAGACCGGGACTAGCGGACTACAATGAGCAGTTCTTC
TRBD2,TRBJ2-3,.,TRBV5-1,CASSLAGLAGGRTDTQYF,TGCGCCAGCAGCTTGGCAGGGCTAGCGGGAGGACGGACAGATACGCAGTATTTT
TRBD2,TRBJ2-3,.,TRBV28,CASSLPLGRESTDTQYF,TGTGCCAGCAGTTTACCGCTCGGGCGGGAGAGCACAGATACGCAGTATTTT
.,TRBJ2-1,.,TRBV5-4,CASSLDLGSYNEQFF,TGTGCCAGCAGCTTGGACCTCGGTTCCTACAATGAGCAGTTCTTC
.,TRBJ2-3,.,TRBV5-1,CASSMDSGTDTQYF,TGCGCCAGCAGCATGGACAGCGGGACAGATACGCAGTATTTT
TRBD2,TRBJ2-1,.,TRBV9,CASSVAEREFNEQFF,TGTGCCAGCAGCGTAGCCGAGCGGGAGTTCAATGAGCAGTTCTTC
TRBD2,TRBJ2-1,.,TRBV30,CAWSRFRTSGRSYNEQFF,TGTGCCTGGAGTAGATTCAGGACTAGCGGGAGATCCTACAATGAGCAGTTCTTC
.,TRBJ1-1,.,TRBV30,CAWSVMNTEAFF,TGTGCCTGGAGTGTCATGAACACTGAAGCTTTCTTT
TRBD1,TRBJ1-2,few,TRBV5-1,CASSHDRADPFF,TGCGCCAGCAGCCATGACAGGGCCGATCCCTTCTTC
.,TRBJ2-3,once,TRBV9,CASSVGLRGGDLTDTQYF,TGTGCCAGCAGCGTAGGATTGAGAGGGGGGGACCTCACAGATACGCAGTATTTT
TRBD2,TRBJ2-7,.,TRBV27,CASSWGLGYYEQYF,TGTGCCAGCAGTTGGGGACTAGGGTACTACGAGCAGTACTTC
.,TRBJ1-1,.,TRBV30,CAWMWGKEGSNTEAFF,TGTGCCTGGATGTGGGGGAAGGAGGGGTCGAACACTGAAGCTTTCTTT
.,TRBJ1-3,.,TRBV6-1,CASPETAGNTIYF,TGTGCCAGCCCAGAGACAGCCGGAAACACCATATATTTT
.,TRBJ1-5,.,TRBV7-9,CASSSGGDQPQHF,TGTGCCAGCAGCTCGGGAGGAGATCAGCCCCAGCATTTT
TRBD1,TRBJ1-5,.,TRBV5-1,CASSVEGAPNQPQHF,TGCGCCAGCAGCGTCGAGGGGGCGCCTAATCAGCCCCAGCATTTT
TRBD2,TRBJ2-5,.,TRBV30,CASQGLAGGETQYF,TGTGCCTCCCAGGGGCTAGCGGGAGGGGAGACCCAGTACTTC
.,TRBJ1-3,.,TRBV4-3,CASSQDLGSGNTIYF,TGCGCCAGCAGCCAAGATCTCGGCTCTGGAAACACCATATATTTT
.,TRBJ2-1,.,TRBV6-5,CASSYGTYNEQFF,TGTGCCAGCAGTTACGGCACCTACAATGAGCAGTTCTTC
.,TRBJ1-5,.,TRBV10-3,CAISEPDQPQHF,TGTGCCATCAGTGAGCCCGATCAGCCCCAGCATTTT
.,TRBJ1-1,.,TRBV27,CASSFGLNTEAFF,TGTGCCAGCAGTTTTGGCCTCAACACTGAAGCTTTCTTT
TRBD2,TRBJ2-7,.,TRBV9,CASSSGGQFSYEQYF,TGTGCCAGCAGCAGCGGGGGGCAGTTCTCCTACGAGCAGTACTTC
.,TRBJ2-5,.,TRBV2,CASSEGRLQETQYF,TGTGCCAGCAGTGAAGGGCGGTTGCAAGAGACCCAGTACTTC
TRBD2,TRBJ2-1,once,TRBV27,CASSLGPGLAANEQFF,TGTGCCAGCAGTTTAGGACCGGGACTAGCGGCCAATGAGCAGTTCTTC
TRBD2,TRBJ2-7,.,TRBV7-2,CASGLGLARYEQYF,TGTGCCAGCGGTCTGGGACTAGCGAGATACGAGCAGTACTTC
TRBD1,TRBJ1-5,.,TRBV19,CASTLGQSRWPQHF,TGTGCCAGTACCCTGGGACAGTCAAGGTGGCCCCAGCATTTT
.,TRBJ2-3,.,TRBV9,CASSVAPGEVQYF,TGTGCCAGCAGCGTAGCACCCGGAGAGGTGCAGTATTTT
.,TRBJ2-7,.,TRBV6-1,CASSNSFQQYF,TGTGCCAGCAGTAACAGTTTCCAGCAGTACTTC
.,TRBJ2-1,.,TRBV5-4,CASSLAGEYNEQFF,TGTGCCAGCAGCTTGGCGGGAGAATACAATGAGCAGTTCTTC
.,TRBJ2-7,.,TRBV29-1,CSAGALTGQEQYF,TGCAGCGCCGGAGCACTTACGGGACAAGAGCAGTACTTC
.,TRBJ1-5,.,TRBV14,CASSQYSNQPQHF,TGTGCCAGCAGCCAATATAGCAATCAGCCCCAGCATTTT
.,TRBJ1-2,.,TRBV7-9,CASSLSYGVPSLQTHGYTF,TGTGCCAGCAGCTTATCGTACGGGGTGCCGTCCCTACAGACTCATGGCTACACCTTC
TRBD2,TRBJ2-7,.,TRBV7-6,CASSLGYGAGVYEQYF,TGTGCCAGCAGCTTAGGGTACGGAGCGGGAGTCTACGAGCAGTACTTC
TRBD1,TRBJ2-1,.,TRBV5-1,CASSSVPGQDNEQFF,TGCGCCAGCAGCTCGGTACCGGGACAGGACAATGAGCAGTTCTTC
TRBD2,TRBJ2-3,.,TRBV19,CASSATSGETDTQYF,TGTGCCAGTAGTGCGACTAGCGGGGAGACAGATACGCAGTATTTT
.,TRBJ2-2,once,TRBV2,CASTRVLNTGELFF,TGTGCCAGCACACGGGTCTTGAACACCGGGGAGCTGTTTTTT
.,TRBJ1-2,.,TRBV13,CASSQTGTWGGYTF,TGTGCCAGCAGCCAAACAGGGACCTGGGGAGGCTACACCTTC
TRBD1,TRBJ1-1,.,TRBV9,CASSTTGRQGVAFF,TGTGCCAGCAGCACAACAGGGAGACAGGGGGTCGCTTTCTTT
.,TRBJ2-1,.,TRBV7-2,CASSPLSRWSSYNEQFF,TGTGCCAGCAGCCCTCTGAGTCGTTGGAGCTCCTACAATGAGCAGTTCTTC
.,TRBJ1-5,.,TRBV6-1,CASSANSGSYQPQHF,TGTGCCAGCAGTGCAAATTCCGGGAGCTATCAGCCCCAGCATTTT
TRBD2,TRBJ2-1,few,TRBV11-2,CASSSPEAGGGNEQFF,TGTGCCAGCAGCTCCCCTGAAGCGGGAGGGGGCAATGAGCAGTTCTTC
.,TRBJ2-7,.,TRBV5-1,CASRYGYEQYF,TGCGCCAGCAGATACGGGTACGAGCAGTACTTC
.,TRBJ2-1,.,TRBV11-3,CASSLTVSNEQFF,TGTGCCAGCAGCTTGACTGTATCCAATGAGCAGTTCTTC
.,TRBJ2-5,.,TRBV7-9,CASSSDSETQYF,TGTGCCAGCAGCTCCGACAGTGAGACCCAGTACTTC
.,TRBJ1-4,.,TRBV25-1,CASSDLTGADNEKLFF,TGTGCCAGCAGTGACCTTACAGGAGCAGACAATGAAAAACTGTTTTTT
TRBD1,TRBJ2-7,.,TRBV12-5,CASVQGFDEQYF,TGTGCTAGTGTACAGGGGTTTGACGAGCAGTACTTC
TRBD1,TRBJ1-4,.,TRBV6-5,CASSSHYTGVGKLFF,TGTGCCAGCAGTTCCCATTATACAGGGGTAGGAAAACTGTTTTTT
.,TRBJ2-1,.,TRBV4-3,CASSQANSNEQFF,TGCGCCAGCAGCCAAGCGAACAGCAATGAGCAGTTCTTC
TRBD1,TRBJ1-1,.,TRBV18,CASSLQGEAVKAFF,TGTGCCAGCTCACTACAGGGGGAAGCAGTTAAAGCTTTCTTT
.,TRBJ1-2,once,TRBV2,CASWTGRRDYGYTF,TGTGCCAGCTGGACGGGCAGGAGGGACTATGGCTACACCTTC